This T cell receptor (beta chain) is drawn from a study of blood T cell repertoires in COVID-19. Study-level background: The samples span acute and convalescent COVID-19 from the United States, Italy and Spain.

V dropped 7 bases and J dropped 1 base, with 10 bases sitting between them. The germline V gene encodes CDR1 SGHAT and CDR2 FQDESV (reference sequence). This CDR3 is 13 amino acids long. The repertoire was sequenced with immunoSEQ multiplex PCR; TCRdb's copy has only in-frame clones and lacks some. The repertoire includes a few hundred thousand clones, 80% to 85% of them detected once, and approximately 5.2% sits in the top ten. The sequencing input was peripheral blood. The TCR originated in a woman aged 70-85 years with COVID-19, enrolled during active disease. The chain is built from TRBV11-1 and TRBJ1-1; the D gene is possibly TRBD1 (6 bases). CDR3 DNA sequence: TGTGCCAGCAACCTGGACAGGAACACTGAAGCTTTCTTT. It codes for CASNLDRNTEAFF.